One T cell receptor (beta chain) is described in this entry. Antigen unknown. The data belong to a study of shared clonotypes between healthy human individuals. As for the study in general: Per donor, CD8 memory used one plate, CD8 naive used two, CD4 memory used three and CD4 naive used three.

The V end was cut by 3 bases, the J end by 5 bases, with 3 bases between. The germline V gene encodes CDR1 SGHTA and CDR2 FQGNSA. The CDR3 is 11 amino acids. Findings and caveats of the study: Blood was the sole source, and tissue repertoires probably differ.

The method was immunoSEQ multiplex PCR; TCRdb's version includes in-frame clones alone and lacks a portion of them. The repertoire includes a few hundred thousand clones, approximately 65% of them detected once, and 8.5% to 14% sits in the top ten. The chain joins TRBV7-2 to TRBJ2-3; no reliable D call. The sequence came from a young man in good health. Sequenced sample: memory CD4+ T cells sorted from blood. Sample subset: CD45RA-negative fraction. CDR3 sequence reads: CASSFRDTQYF. The CDR3 region has the DNA TGTGCCAGCAGCTTTAGAGATACGCAGTATTTT.